The T cell receptor (beta chain) described here comes from a study of blood T cell repertoires in COVID-19 (dated by TCRdb to about 2020). Background on the whole study: Collaborator samples came from the United States, Italy and Spain and covered acute and convalescent phases of COVID-19. Subjects who had been exposed to COVID-19, were actively infected with it, or had recovered from it provided the deeply sampled blood TCRbeta repertoires that made up the dataset. A de-identified subject ID, COVID-19 status, age in years and sex were almost always included in the sample metadata. The repertoires were released in a freely available public database intended as a resource for research on the immune response to SARS-CoV-2. The material from the prospective study consisted of cDNA or gDNA derived from T cells, B-cell-depleted T cells, or PBMCs. The samples were drawn from two sources: the first 160 participants of the ongoing ImmuneRACE study, and 1,000 to 1,500 subjects contributed by 6 global collaborators. HLA class I and class II types, where available, came from metadata supplied by the sample provider rather than from assay-based typing.

Study-wide findings and limitations: How much clinical and demographic metadata was included differed by source and by participant, and the metadata was provided uncurated.

TCRbeta CDR3 regions were amplified from genomic DNA by means of the immunoSEQ Assay, a bias-controlled multiplex PCR. In the source study's methods: Nucleated cell counts per sample were estimated from amplification of reference gene primers within the assay. To quantify the absolute abundance of each unique TCRbeta CDR3 rearrangement, sequence reads were collapsed and filtered. For each sample, productive Simpson clonality was calculated as the square root of Simpson's diversity index over productive rearrangements. TCRdb re-hosts the immuneACCESS table, in-frame sequences only. Its copies lack some clones; in the studies checked, an unresolved V gene accounts for under half of them, and the cause for the rest is not known. The V and J calls and the clone size are those of that table, but D and trimming were determined from the DNA. Across this sample there are about 300,000 clones, with 75% to 95% seen only once. The biggest ten clones account for around 1.1% of the sample.

From the cysteine up to the phenylalanine, the CDR3 has a length of 15 residues. Solely the CDR3 DNA is kept, with 45 bases framed from the first base. Relative to germline, V is 6 bases shorter and J is 3 bases shorter, with 17 bases between their ends. As encoded in the germline V gene, CDR1 is SNHLY while CDR2 is FYNNEI. Enrolling through a virtual design, the prospective study's participants ranged in age from about 18 to 100 years and lived across 24 United States geographic areas. In the prospective study, cohorts were assigned on the basis of participant-reported clinical history obtained from a screening survey and a study questionnaire. For ImmuneRACE Cohort 3, a participant was defined as recovered based on two consecutive negative NP/OP PCR tests, clearance by a healthcare professional, or resolution of symptoms. Each participant in the prospective study had whole blood, serum and a nasopharyngeal or oropharyngeal swab collected by mobile phlebotomists. Additional blood draws and questionnaires over an approximately 2-month period could optionally be provided by prospective study participants. Before DNA extraction, prospective study blood samples were shipped either frozen or at room temperature.

As to this clone: Its binding antigen is unknown. It has no much larger one-base neighbor in the sample; base qualities were not kept.

The sample consisted of PBMCs or T cells enriched from blood (not recorded which). This sequence originates from a woman in her twenties or thirties who had recovered from COVID-19. The chain joins TRBV2 to TRBJ2-5; possibly the D gene is TRBD1, per 6 matching bases. The CDR3 here reads CASSPTTGTKETQYF. The sequenced DNA is TGTGCCAGCAGCCCGACGACGGGGACAAAAGAGACCCAGTACTTC.